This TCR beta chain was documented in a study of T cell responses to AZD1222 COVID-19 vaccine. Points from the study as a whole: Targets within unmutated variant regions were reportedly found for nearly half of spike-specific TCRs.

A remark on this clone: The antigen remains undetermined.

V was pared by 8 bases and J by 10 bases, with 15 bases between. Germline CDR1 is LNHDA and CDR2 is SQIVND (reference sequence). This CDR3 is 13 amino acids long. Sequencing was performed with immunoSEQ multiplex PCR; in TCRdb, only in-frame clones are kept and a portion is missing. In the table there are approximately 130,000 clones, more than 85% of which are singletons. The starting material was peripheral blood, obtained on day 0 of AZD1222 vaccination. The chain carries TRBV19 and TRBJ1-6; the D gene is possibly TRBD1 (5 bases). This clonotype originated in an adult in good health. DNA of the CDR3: TGTGCCAGTGCCGGGACGGTAAAATCACCCCTCCACTTT. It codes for CASAGTVKSPLHF.